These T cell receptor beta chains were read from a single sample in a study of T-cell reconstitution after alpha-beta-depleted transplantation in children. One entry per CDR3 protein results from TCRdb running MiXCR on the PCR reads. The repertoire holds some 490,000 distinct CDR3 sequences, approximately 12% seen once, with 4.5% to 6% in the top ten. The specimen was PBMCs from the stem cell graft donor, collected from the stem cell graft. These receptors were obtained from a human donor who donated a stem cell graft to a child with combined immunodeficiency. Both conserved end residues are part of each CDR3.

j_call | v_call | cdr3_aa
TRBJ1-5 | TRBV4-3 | CASSHGWDQPQHF
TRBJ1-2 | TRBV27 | CASSLSISEAPYGYTF
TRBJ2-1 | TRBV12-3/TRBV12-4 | CASSLGGESYNEQFF
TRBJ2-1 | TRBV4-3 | CASSRGQGNEQFF
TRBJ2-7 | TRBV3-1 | CASSQGLYYEQYF
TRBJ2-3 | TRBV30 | CAWSGVSGMTDTQYF
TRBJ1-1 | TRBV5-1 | CASTWDRENTEAFF
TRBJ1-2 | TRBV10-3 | CATLKEAGGYTF
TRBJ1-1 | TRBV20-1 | CSAVPDWSEAFF
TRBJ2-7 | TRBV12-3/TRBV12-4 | CASSLGSASYEQYF
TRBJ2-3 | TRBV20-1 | CSAPTAGDNTQYF
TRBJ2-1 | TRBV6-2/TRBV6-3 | CASSYVQGWFLAGRCEQFF
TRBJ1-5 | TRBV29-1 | CSVSVTGTANQPQHF
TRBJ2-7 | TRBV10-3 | CAISDTGGYSYEQYF
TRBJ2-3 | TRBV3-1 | CASSQDIASDTQYF
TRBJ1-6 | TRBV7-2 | CASSINQDSPLHF
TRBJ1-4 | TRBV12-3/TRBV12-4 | CASSSSWTVDNEKLFF
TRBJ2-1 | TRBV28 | CASSLRPGQGAYNEQFF
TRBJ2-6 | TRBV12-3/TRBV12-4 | CATKRAGANVLTF
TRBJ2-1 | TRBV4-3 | CASSQVGLNEQFF
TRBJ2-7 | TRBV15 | CATSSPGGRREQYF
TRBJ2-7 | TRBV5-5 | CASSRTTGVDSYEQYF
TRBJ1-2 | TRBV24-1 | CATSDSQGVYGYTF
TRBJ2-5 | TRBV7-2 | CASSSPGTGEETQYF
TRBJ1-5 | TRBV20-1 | CSASRGRVNQPQHF
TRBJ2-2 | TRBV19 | CATPRQGNTGELFF
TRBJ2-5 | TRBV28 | CASSILGGLGGSETQYF
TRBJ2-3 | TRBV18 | CASRTGGDTQYF
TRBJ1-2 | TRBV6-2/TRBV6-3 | CASSLGGSRGYTF
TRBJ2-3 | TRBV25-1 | CASSVTTTDTQYF
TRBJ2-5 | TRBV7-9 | CASSALAGGLETQYF
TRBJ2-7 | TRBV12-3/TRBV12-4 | CASSRTSGTSSSYEQYF
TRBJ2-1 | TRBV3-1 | CASSLQGGKDEQFF
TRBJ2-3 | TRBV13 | CASSFGTSGSTDTQYF
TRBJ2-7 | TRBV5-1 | CASQGGPAYEQYF
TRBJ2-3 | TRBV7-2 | CASSLASLSSTDTQYF
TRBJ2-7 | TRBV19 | CASSTLYGQGYEQYF
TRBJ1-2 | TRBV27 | CASSLSPRGGYTF
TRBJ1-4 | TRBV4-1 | CASSGGGRQSQSYATNEKLFF
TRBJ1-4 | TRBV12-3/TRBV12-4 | CASSLAPLKLFF
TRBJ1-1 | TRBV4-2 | CASSQAISSRNTEAFF
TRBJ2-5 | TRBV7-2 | CASSSGLAGGQETQYF
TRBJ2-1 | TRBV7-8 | CASSLHGGAFNEQFF
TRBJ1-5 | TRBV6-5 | CASSSQDRGNQPQHF
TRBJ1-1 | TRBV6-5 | CASSYSGTGAEAFF
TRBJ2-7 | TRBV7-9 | CASSLEWDHDRYEQYF